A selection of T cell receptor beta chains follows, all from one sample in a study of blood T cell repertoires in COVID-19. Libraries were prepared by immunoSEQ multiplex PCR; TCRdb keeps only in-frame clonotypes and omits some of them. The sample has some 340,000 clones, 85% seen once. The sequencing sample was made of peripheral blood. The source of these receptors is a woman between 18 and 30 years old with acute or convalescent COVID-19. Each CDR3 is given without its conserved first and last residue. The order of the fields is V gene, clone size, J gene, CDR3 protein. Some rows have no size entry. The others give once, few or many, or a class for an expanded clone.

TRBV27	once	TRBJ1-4	ASSLGSATNEKLF
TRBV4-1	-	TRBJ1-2	ASSQDYTDYNYGYT
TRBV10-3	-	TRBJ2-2	AISERLAAGELF
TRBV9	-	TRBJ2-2	ASSAPLSGSGTGELF
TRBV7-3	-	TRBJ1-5	ASIAGVHQPQH
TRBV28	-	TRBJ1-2	ASSLGAKFYGYT
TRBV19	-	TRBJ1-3	ASSRRTGPGNTIY
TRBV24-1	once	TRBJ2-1	ATSEAGVVEQF
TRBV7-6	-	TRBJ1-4	ASSFQQPPNEKLF
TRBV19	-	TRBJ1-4	ASSSRGGTNEKLF
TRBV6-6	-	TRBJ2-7	ASSPGQGFSYEQY
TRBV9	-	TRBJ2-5	ASSPGGTQETQY
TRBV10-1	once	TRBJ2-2	ASSAEVNTGELF
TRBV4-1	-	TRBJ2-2	ASSQDGRSTGELF
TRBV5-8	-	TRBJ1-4	ASRRTGENEKLF
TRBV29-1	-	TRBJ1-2	SVGREGTYGGYT
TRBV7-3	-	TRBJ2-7	ASSLTSSGGPYEQY
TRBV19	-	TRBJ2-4	ASRSAGDRENIQY
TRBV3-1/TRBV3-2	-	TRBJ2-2	ASRKRKAGVRTGELF
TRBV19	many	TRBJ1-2	ASSIDQWAGYGYT
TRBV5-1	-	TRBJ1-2	ASSLDEGGYT
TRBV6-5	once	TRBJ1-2	ASSPVYTNGYT
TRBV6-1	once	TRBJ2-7	ASSEGGGQSYEQY
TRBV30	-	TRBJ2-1	AWSVLRYNEQF
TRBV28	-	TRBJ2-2	ASSLSINTGELF
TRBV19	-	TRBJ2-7	ASSIVGQGSYEQY
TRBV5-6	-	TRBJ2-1	ASSWTSYNEQF
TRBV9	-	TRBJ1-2	ASSSQTEANYGYT
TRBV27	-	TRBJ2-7	ASSLQGLAVQY
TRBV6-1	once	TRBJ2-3	ASSEGTSGSLPGDTQY
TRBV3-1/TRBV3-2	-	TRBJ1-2	ASSPWGVGAGYT
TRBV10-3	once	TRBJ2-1	AISGTGGGSYNEQF
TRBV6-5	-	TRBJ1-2	ASSPGFQHGYT
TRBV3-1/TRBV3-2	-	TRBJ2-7	ASSRGQVWDYEQY